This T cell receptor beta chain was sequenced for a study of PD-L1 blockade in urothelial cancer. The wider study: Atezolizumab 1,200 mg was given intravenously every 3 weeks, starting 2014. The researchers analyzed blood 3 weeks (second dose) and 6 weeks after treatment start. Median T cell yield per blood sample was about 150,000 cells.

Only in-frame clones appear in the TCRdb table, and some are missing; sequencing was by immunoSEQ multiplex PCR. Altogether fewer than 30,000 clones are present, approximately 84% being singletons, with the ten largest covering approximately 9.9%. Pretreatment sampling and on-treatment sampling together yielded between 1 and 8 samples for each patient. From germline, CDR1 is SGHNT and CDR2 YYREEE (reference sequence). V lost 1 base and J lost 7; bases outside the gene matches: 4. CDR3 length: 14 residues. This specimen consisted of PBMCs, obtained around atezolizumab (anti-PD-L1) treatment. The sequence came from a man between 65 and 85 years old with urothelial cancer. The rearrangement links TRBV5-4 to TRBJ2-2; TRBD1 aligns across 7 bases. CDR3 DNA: TGTGCCAGCAGCTTGTTGGCAGGGGGCGGGGAGCTGTTTTTT. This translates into CASSLLAGGGELFF.